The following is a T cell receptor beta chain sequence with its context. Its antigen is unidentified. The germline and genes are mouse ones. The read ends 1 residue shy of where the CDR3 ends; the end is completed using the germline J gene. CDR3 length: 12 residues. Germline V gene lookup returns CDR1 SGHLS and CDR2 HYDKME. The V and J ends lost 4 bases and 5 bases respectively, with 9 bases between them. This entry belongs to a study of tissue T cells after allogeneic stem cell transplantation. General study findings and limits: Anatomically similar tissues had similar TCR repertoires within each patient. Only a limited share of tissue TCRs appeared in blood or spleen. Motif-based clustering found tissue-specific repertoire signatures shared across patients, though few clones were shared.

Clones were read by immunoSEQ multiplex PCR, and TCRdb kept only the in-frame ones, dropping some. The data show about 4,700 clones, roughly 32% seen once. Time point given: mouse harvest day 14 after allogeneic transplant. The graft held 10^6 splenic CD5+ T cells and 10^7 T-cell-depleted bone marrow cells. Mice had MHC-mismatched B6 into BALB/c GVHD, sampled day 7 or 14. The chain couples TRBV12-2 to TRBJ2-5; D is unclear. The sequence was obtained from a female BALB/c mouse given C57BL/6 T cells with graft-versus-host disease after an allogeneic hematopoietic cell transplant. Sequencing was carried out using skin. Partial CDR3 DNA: TGTGCCAGCTCCCCCGCTCGAGACACCCAGTAC. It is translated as CASSPARDTQY. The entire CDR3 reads CASSPARDTQYF.